This is a list of T cell receptor beta chains from one sample in a study of blood T cell repertoires in COVID-19. Repertoires were generated with immunoSEQ multiplex PCR, while TCRdb's copy carries only in-frame clones and drops some. The sample records 70,000 to 95,000 clones, about 90% being singletons. Sequencing used peripheral blood. All receptors derive from a man aged 45-60 years with COVID-19, enrolled during active disease. Each CDR3 is given with its conserved first and last residue. Fields, in order: clone size, V gene, D gene, J gene, CDR3 DNA, CDR3 protein. D genes are given only for firm matches. Only some rows state a clone size, as once, few, many or a class for expanded clones.

>-|TRBV7-6|-|TRBJ1-4
TGTGCCAGCAGCGCCAGCCAGGGAACTAATGAAAAACTGTTTTTT
CASSASQGTNEKLFF
>-|TRBV18|TRBD1|TRBJ2-7
TGTGCCAGCTCAGAAGGGACAGGGAGACTTAATTACGAGCAGTACTTC
CASSEGTGRLNYEQYF
>-|TRBV10-3|TRBD2|TRBJ2-1
TGTGCCACCGGGACTAGCGGGGAAAGCTCCTACAATGAGCAGTTCTTC
CATGTSGESSYNEQFF
>-|TRBV4-2|-|TRBJ1-2
TGTGCCAGCAGCCAAGCGACAGCCTTCAACTATGGCTACACCTTC
CASSQATAFNYGYTF
>-|TRBV5-1|-|TRBJ2-2
TGCGCCAGCAGCAGACTAGACGCCGGGGAGCTGTTTTTT
CASSRLDAGELFF
>-|TRBV10-3|-|TRBJ1-5
TGTGCCATCAGTGACTCCGGGGGACAGCCCCAGCATTTT
CAISDSGGQPQHF
>-|TRBV27|-|TRBJ2-3
TGTGCCAGCAGTTTATTAAGCACAGATACGCAGTATTTT
CASSLLSTDTQYF
>-|TRBV19|TRBD2|TRBJ2-2
TGTGCCAGTACGAGGGGACTAGCGGGGATCGGGGAGCTGTTTTTT
CASTRGLAGIGELFF
>-|TRBV5-1|TRBD1|TRBJ1-6
TGCGCCAGCAGCTTGGGAACGACAGGGCTCTCACCCCTCCACTTT
CASSLGTTGLSPLHF
>-|TRBV9|TRBD1|TRBJ1-1
TGTGCCAGCAGCGCCACTACAGGGGGTGGGAACACTGAAGCTTTCTTT
CASSATTGGGNTEAFF
>-|TRBV28|-|TRBJ1-5
TGTGCCAGCAGTTTGTTCTTTCGAGATCAGCCCCAGCATTTT
CASSLFFRDQPQHF
>-|TRBV7-2|TRBD2|TRBJ2-1
TGTGCCAGCAGCACCGCGGCGGGACTAGCGGTCTTC
CASSTAAGLAVF
>-|TRBV6-5|-|TRBJ1-2
TGTGCCAGCAGGGAGGAGGGGAGCTATGGCTACACCTTC
CASREEGSYGYTF
>-|TRBV6-5|TRBD1|TRBJ1-6
TGTGCCAGCACCCCAGGGACAGCCTCTAGTTCACCCCTCCACTTT
CASTPGTASSSPLHF
>-|TRBV5-1|-|TRBJ2-1
TGCGCCAGCAGCTTGGATACTAGAGAATACAATGAGCAGTTCTTC
CASSLDTREYNEQFF
>-|TRBV7-6|TRBD1|TRBJ1-6
TGTGCCAGCAGCCCCGCCAGGGGGAGCTCCTATAATTCACCCCTCCACTTT
CASSPARGSSYNSPLHF
>-|TRBV7-9|TRBD1|TRBJ2-2
TGTGCCAGCAGCTCGGGACAGGTCTCGAACACCGGGGAGCTGTTTTTT
CASSSGQVSNTGELFF
>-|TRBV6-2/TRBV6-3|TRBD1|TRBJ1-5
TGTGCCAGCAGTTCTACGGACAGGGATAGCAATCAGCCCCAGCATTTT
CASSSTDRDSNQPQHF
>-|TRBV7-9|-|TRBJ2-1
TGTGCCAGCAGCTTAGTGACAGGTCCTTTCAATGAGCAGTTCTTC
CASSLVTGPFNEQFF
>-|TRBV2|-|TRBJ1-5
TGTGCCAGCAGGGGGGCGTTCAGGGAGCCCCAGCATTTT
CASRGAFREPQHF
>-|TRBV5-6|TRBD2|TRBJ2-3
TGTGCCAGCAGCTTGGGGACTAGCGGGGAGGGAGATACGCAGTATTTT
CASSLGTSGEGDTQYF
>-|TRBV5-1|-|TRBJ2-7
TGCGCCAGCAGCGGTCAGGGGAGCGAGCAGTACTTC
CASSGQGSEQYF
>-|TRBV14|TRBD2|TRBJ2-1
TGTGCCAGCAGCCAACCTGGACTAGCGGGGGTTAATGAGCAGTTCTTC
CASSQPGLAGVNEQFF
>few|TRBV5-8|-|TRBJ1-2
TGTGCCAGCAGCTTGTACTCAGGGGTCTATGGCTACACCTTC
CASSLYSGVYGYTF
>-|TRBV30|-|TRBJ2-2
TGTGCCCAATCCACAGGGTTGGACACCGGGGAGCTGTTTTTT
CAQSTGLDTGELFF
>-|TRBV18|-|TRBJ1-1
TGTGCCAGCTCACTGCAGGGCTATAACACTGAAGCTTTCTTT
CASSLQGYNTEAFF
>-|TRBV6-5|-|TRBJ2-7
TGTGCCAGTGGGGGGACAGTGGTACCCTACGAGCAGTACTTC
CASGGTVVPYEQYF
>-|TRBV5-1|TRBD2|TRBJ2-3
TGCGCCAGCAGCTTGGAAGCGGGGGCGGGTGATACGCAGTATTTT
CASSLEAGAGDTQYF
>-|TRBV6-2/TRBV6-3|TRBD1|TRBJ2-4
TGTGCCAGCAGTTCTCGTCGGGACAGCCAAAACATTCAGTACTTC
CASSSRRDSQNIQYF
>-|TRBV7-2|TRBD1|TRBJ1-1
TGTGCCAGCAGCCCATGGACAGGAGAAAACACTGAAGCTTTCTTT
CASSPWTGENTEAFF
>-|TRBV5-1|-|TRBJ2-7
TGCGCCAGCAGCCTAGCAGGGGGGAACTACGAGCAGTACTTC
CASSLAGGNYEQYF
>-|TRBV2|TRBD1|TRBJ1-4
TGTGCCAGCAGCCGACTGGGCCAGGGGGCTGAAAAACTGTTTTTT
CASSRLGQGAEKLFF
>few|TRBV5-1|-|TRBJ1-2
TGCGCCAGCAGCTTGGCCTTGGACAGAGCTAACTATGGCTACACCTTC
CASSLALDRANYGYTF
>-|TRBV11-2|-|TRBJ1-5
TGTGCCAGCAGCCGGAGCGGGCCCGGGGGCAATCAGCCCCAGCATTTT
CASSRSGPGGNQPQHF
>-|TRBV14|TRBD1|TRBJ2-7
TGTGCCAGCAGCCAAGGTTGGACAGGGGTTGTGGAGCAGTACTTC
CASSQGWTGVVEQYF
>-|TRBV5-6|TRBD2|TRBJ2-7
TGTGCCAGCAGGAGGACTAGCGAGTACGAGCAGTACTTC
CASRRTSEYEQYF
>-|TRBV7-9|-|TRBJ2-7
TGTGCCAGCAGCCCCGGTGGGGGCTGGGAGCAGTACTTC
CASSPGGGWEQYF
>-|TRBV7-9|-|TRBJ1-2
TGTGCCAGCATTGGAAGGTGGGGGGAGAATGGCTACACCTTC
CASIGRWGENGYTF